A single sample is the source of the 22 T cell receptor beta chains below, sequenced in a study of blood T cell repertoires in COVID-19. Some clones are missing from TCRdb's copy, which holds only in-frame ones; the method was immunoSEQ multiplex PCR. Among 250,000 or so clones listed, around nine tenths were seen once. The specimen was peripheral blood. These receptors all come from a woman aged 60-75 years with acute or convalescent COVID-19.

This chain links TRBV28 with TRBJ1-3; D might be TRBD1 (6 bases). The germline V gene has CDR1 MDHEN and CDR2 SYDVKM. Trimming shortened V by 8 bases and J by 4 bases, and 18 bases separated the two germline ends. This CDR3 region has 15 residues. In nucleotides, the CDR3 is TGTGCCAGCTCACTCGCAGGGGTGTACGGAAACACCATATATTTT. Translation: CASSLAGVYGNTIYF.

V and J are TRBV18 and TRBJ2-2, with no clear D. The CDR3 extends over 12 amino acids. V was cut by 5 bases and J by 3 bases, with 4 bases left in between. Germline CDR1 is KGHSH and CDR2 is LQKENI. The CDR3: CASSRDTGELFF. For the CDR3, the DNA is TGTGCCAGCTCAAGAGACACCGGGGAGCTGTTTTTT.

This clone is a singleton in its sample. V gene TRBV9 combines with J gene TRBJ2-3, with a weak D call TRBD1 (5 bases). The germline CDR1 and CDR2 sequences are SGDLS and YYNGEE. This CDR3 is built from 16 residues. Trimming shortened V by 2 bases and J by 3 bases, and 16 bases separated the two germline ends. The CDR3 spells CASSVETVVRTDTQYF. The DNA of the CDR3 is TGTGCCAGCAGCGTCGAGACAGTGGTCAGGACAGATACGCAGTATTTT.

This sequence joins TRBV3-1 (or the pseudogene TRBV3-2) and TRBJ2-3, with TRBD2 identical over 9 bases. The CDR3 covers 16 residues. Germline-derived CDR1 and CDR2 are LGHDT and YNNKEL (reference sequence). The V segment lost 4 bases and the J segment 2 bases; nucleotides outside the gene matches: 7. The CDR3 reads CASSPPSGISTDTQYF. The CDR3 nucleotides read TGTGCCAGCAGCCCCCCTAGCGGGATCTCCACAGATACGCAGTATTTT.

J is TRBJ1-2 and V is TRBV3-1 (or the pseudogene TRBV3-2); 10 positions match TRBD1. Germline lookup yields CDR1 LGHDT and CDR2 YNNKEL (reference sequence). Trimming took 3 bases from V and 7 from J; bases not matched to a gene: 5. The CDR3 has 14 residues. The CDR3 loop reads CASSQEGQGIGYTF. In nucleotides, the CDR3 is TGTGCCAGCAGCCAGGAGGGACAGGGGATTGGCTACACCTTC.

The chain recombines TRBV5-6 with TRBJ2-5, with D tentatively TRBD2 (5 bases). Between the trimmed V and J ends, which lost 4 bases and 5 bases, there was a span of 18 bases. Germline V gene data show CDR1 as SGHDT and CDR2 as YYEEEE. CDR3 size: 15 residues. The chain's CDR3 is CASSPGPGSGETQYF. Written as DNA, the CDR3 is TGTGCCAGCAGCCCCGGCCCGGGATCAGGCGAGACCCAGTACTTC.

The V and J genes are TRBV5-6 and TRBJ2-3; 8 bases are shared with TRBD1. The CDR3 contains 14 residues. The germline V gene has CDR1 SGHDT and CDR2 YYEEEE. CDR3 loop: CVPPDRGNTDTQYF. The CDR3 coding sequence is TGTGTCCCCCCCGACAGGGGCAACACAGATACGCAGTATTTT.

V gene TRBV6-1 combines with J gene TRBJ1-5; weak D call: TRBD1 (6 bases). Trimming stripped 4 bases from V and 4 bases from J, with 17 bases between. Germline CDR1 MNHNS, CDR2 SASEGT. This CDR3 has 16 residues. CDR3 amino acids: CASSARMGTQNQPQHF. CDR3 sequence (DNA): TGTGCCAGCAGTGCCCGAATGGGGACACAAAATCAGCCCCAGCATTTT.

This clone was recorded once. This chain links TRBV30 with TRBJ1-6; D gene uncertain. Trimming took 3 bases from V and 8 from J, leaving 8 bases between them. Germline assignment: CDR1 GTSNPN and CDR2 SVGIG (reference sequence). This CDR3 spans 12 amino acids. The CDR3 coding sequence is TGTGCCTGGAGACGGGGATATTCACCCCTCCACTTT. Its protein is CAWRRGYSPLHF.

This chain joins TRBV18 and TRBJ2-4, with TRBD2 identical over 13 bases. CDR3 length: 17 residues. V was pared by 2 bases and J by 0 bases, with 1 base of the junction left unmatched. The germline V gene encodes CDR1 KGHSH and CDR2 LQKENI. The CDR3 here is CASSPGLAGVAKNIQYF. The CDR3 DNA is TGTGCCAGCTCACCAGGACTAGCGGGGGTAGCCAAAAACATTCAGTACTTC.

V usage is TRBV5-1 and J usage is TRBJ2-2; unclear D gene. The CDR3 covers 14 residues. V was trimmed by 4 bases and J by 0 bases, leaving 7 bases between them. Germline V CDR1 and CDR2: SGHRS, YFSETQ. The CDR3, as DNA: TGCGCCAGCAGCCCTCAGACGAACACCGGGGAGCTGTTTTTT. Encoded protein: CASSPQTNTGELFF.

The CDR3 loop is CASSGGGAAQETQYF. Here the CDR3 DNA reads TGTGCCAGTAGTGGTGGTGGAGCTGCACAAGAGACCCAGTACTTC. The gene calls are TRBV19 and TRBJ2-5; no clear D gene. The ends were cut back, 5 bases at V and 2 bases at J, with 15 bases in the middle. Germline CDR1 is LNHDA and CDR2 is SQIVND (reference sequence). CDR3 length: 15 amino acids. Complete variable domain (other parts from reference TRBV19 and TRBJ2-5): DGGITQSPKYLFRKEGQNVTLSCEQNLNHDAMYWYRQDPGQGLRLIYYSQIVNDFQKGDIAEGYSVSREKKESFPLTVTSAQKNPTAFYLCASSGGGAAQETQYFGPGTRLLVL.

The V gene is TRBV7-3, the J gene TRBJ2-1, with D uncertain. The germline gives CDR1 SGHTA, CDR2 FQGTGA. The length of the CDR3 is 13 residues. V was trimmed by 5 bases and J by 5 bases, leaving 10 bases between them. In DNA form, the CDR3 reads TGTGCCAGCAGCCCAAACTCGGACAATGAGCAGTTCTTC. This sequence encodes CASSPNSDNEQFF.

The rearrangement uses TRBV4-2 and TRBJ2-3, with TRBD2 matching 14 bases. Germline loops: CDR1 LGHNA, CDR2 YNFKEQ. The CDR3 contains 17 residues. After removal of 6 bases from V and 2 bases from J, the junction contained 7 bases not matched to a gene. This CDR3 reads CASSSRLAGGNTDTQYF. In DNA, the CDR3 is TGTGCCAGCAGTTCCAGACTAGCGGGAGGGAACACAGATACGCAGTATTTT.

The gene calls are TRBV28 and TRBJ1-2, with D unresolved. The CDR3 spans 12 residues. The V end lost 7 bases, the J end lost 2 bases, and 8 bases lay between the germline ends. Germline V gives CDR1 MDHEN, CDR2 SYDVKM. The CDR3 DNA reads TGTGCCAGCACCCCCAGGAACTATGGCTACACCTTC. It translates to CASTPRNYGYTF.

This chain links TRBV29-1 with TRBJ2-5, with D perhaps matching TRBD1 (5 bases). This CDR3 spans 13 amino acids. From germline, CDR1 is SQVTM and CDR2 ANQGSEA. The V and J ends lost 4 bases and 3 bases respectively, with 12 bases between them. The CDR3 spells CSVGGRVKETQYF. DNA of the CDR3: TGCAGCGTTGGGGGCAGGGTGAAAGAGACCCAGTACTTC.

This clone was seen only once. CDR3 region: CATSRATVNYGYTF. CDR3 DNA sequence: TGTGCCACCAGCAGAGCAACAGTAAACTATGGCTACACCTTC. This chain connects TRBV15 to TRBJ1-2; D is ambiguous. Per the germline V gene, CDR1 is LNHNV and CDR2 is YYDKDF (reference sequence). The CDR3 loop spans 14 amino acids. With 1 base removed from V and 2 bases from J, the gap between germline ends came to 8 bases.

This chain links TRBV19 with TRBJ2-5; 7 bases line up with TRBD1. CDR1 LNHDA and CDR2 SQIVND come from the germline V gene (reference sequence). This CDR3 comprises 13 residues. V lost 6 bases to trimming and J lost 4 bases; unmatched junction nucleotides: 5. The CDR3 is CASRNRGGETQYF. CDR3 sequence (DNA): TGTGCCAGTAGGAACAGGGGCGGAGAGACCCAGTACTTC.

This clone was observed a few times. The gene calls are TRBV18 and TRBJ2-1, with D possibly being TRBD1 (6 bases). Germline values: CDR1 KGHSH, CDR2 LQKENI. Trimming shortened V by 6 bases and J by 4 bases, and 16 bases separated the two germline ends. The CDR3 spans 15 residues. Written as DNA, the CDR3 is TGTGCCAGCTCTCCTGGACAGACAACTTACAATGAGCAGTTCTTC. Its protein is CASSPGQTTYNEQFF.

V gene TRBV11-2 combines with J gene TRBJ2-7; TRBD2 matches 7 bases. Looked up from germline, CDR1 is SGHAT and CDR2 is FQNNGV. CDR3 size: 18 residues. Trimming at V came to 0 bases and at J to 6 bases, leaving 17 bases not matched to a gene. The CDR3 nucleotides are TGTGCCAGCAGCTTAGAGAGGACTAGAGTTGAAGGAAGTGGCGAGCAGTACTTC. Residues: CASSLERTRVEGSGEQYF.

The genes are TRBV7-6 and TRBJ2-2, with 13 nucleotides matching TRBD2. The germline V gene has CDR1 SGHVS and CDR2 FNYEAQ. This CDR3 is 16 amino acids long. The junction had 7 bases not matched to a gene; V was cut back by 5 bases and J by 7 bases. The CDR3 bases are TGTGCCAGCAGCCCTAGGACTAGCGGGAGTGGCGGGGAGCTGTTTTTT. Encoded protein: CASSPRTSGSGGELFF.

The V and J genes are TRBV11-2 and TRBJ1-2; no clear D. This CDR3 comprises 15 residues. Germline V gene data show CDR1 as SGHAT and CDR2 as FQNNGV. Trimming took 6 bases from V and 4 from J, leaving 18 bases between them. CDR3 in amino acids: CASSPSGGIPYGYTF. DNA for the CDR3: TGTGCCAGCAGTCCTTCCGGAGGGATCCCCTATGGCTACACCTTC. The full variable domain, completed using reference TRBV11-2 and TRBJ1-2, is EAGVAQSPRYKIIEKRQSVAFWCNPISGHATLYWYQQILGQGPKLLIQFQNNGVVDDSQLPKDRFSAERLKGVDSTLKIQPAKLEDSAVYLCASSPSGGIPYGYTFGSGTRLTVV.